This TCR beta chain was recorded in a study of T cells in Graves' hyperthyroidism and ophthalmopathy. In its sample, this clonotype was seen many times. This CDR3 is built from 13 residues. Germline CDR1 SGHNT, CDR2 YENEEA. Trimming removed 4 bases from V and 6 bases from J, with 10 bases in between. Researchers took RNA transcripts and amplified the TCR beta CDR3 regions from them. First-round RT-PCR targeting the TCR CDR3 was performed with the HTBI primer set. TCRdb reprocessed the multiplex PCR reads with MiXCR, giving one entry per CDR3 protein. The data contain around 340,000 distinct CDR3 sequences, roughly 23% of them singletons.

This TCR derives from a woman between 45 and 60 years old with Graves' hyperthyroidism. The specimen was blood. The gene calls are TRBV11-3 and TRBJ2-1, with D hard to call. The CDR3 spells CASSYLSGNEQFF. CDR3 DNA: TGTGCCAGCAGCTACCTTTCGGGCAATGAGCAGTTCTTC.